The clone carrying this T cell receptor beta chain was counted many times. Antigen unknown. The data belong to a study of regulatory T cells in long-lasting Graves disease. Overall study findings and caveats: Whereas 966 public clonotypes were shared by new patients, persistent patients shared more, at over 2,500. Samples came from peripheral blood alone, without thyroid tissue. The TCR repertoire of persistent Graves' patients was less diverse than that of newly diagnosed ones.

Relying on iRepertoire HTBI primers and Arm-PCR of CDR3 regions, the team built TCR beta libraries. TCRdb re-called the multiplex PCR reads with MiXCR, one entry per CDR3 protein. The repertoire has fewer than 350,000 distinct CDR3 sequences, 18% of them found once; the top ten carry about 40%. Time point specified: newly diagnosed GD, antithyroid drugs for less than 3 months. The authors made the TCR library using RNA they extracted from PBMCs. The sequence came from a female donor with Graves disease. The sequencing here drew on peripheral blood mononuclear cells (PBMCs), taken at new diagnosis, from a patient treated with antithyroid drugs.

The CDR3 region has the DNA TGCAGCGCCGGGACAGCCCTCCACGAGCAGTACTTC. Translation gives CSAGTALHEQYF. The chain has TRBV29-1 and TRBJ2-7, with 7 bases fitting TRBD1. CDR1 is SQVTM, CDR2 ANQGSEA, per germline. The CDR3 covers 12 residues. The trim removed 7 bases at V and 5 bases at J, leaving 8 bases unmatched.